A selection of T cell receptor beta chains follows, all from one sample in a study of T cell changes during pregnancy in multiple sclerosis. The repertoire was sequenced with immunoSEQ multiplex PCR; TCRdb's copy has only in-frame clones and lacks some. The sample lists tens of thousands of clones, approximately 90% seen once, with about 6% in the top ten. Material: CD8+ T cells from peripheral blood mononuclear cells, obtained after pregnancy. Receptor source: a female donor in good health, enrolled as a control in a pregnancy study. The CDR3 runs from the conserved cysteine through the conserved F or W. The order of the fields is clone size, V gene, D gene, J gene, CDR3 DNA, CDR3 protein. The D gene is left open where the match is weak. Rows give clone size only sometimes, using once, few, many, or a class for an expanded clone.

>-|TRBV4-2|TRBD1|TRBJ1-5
TGTGCCAGCAGCCATAATACAGGGGGCGGGCAGCCCCAGCATTTT
CASSHNTGGGQPQHF
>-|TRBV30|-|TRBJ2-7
TGTGCCTGGAGTGTAACGGGGTACGAGCAGTACTTC
CAWSVTGYEQYF
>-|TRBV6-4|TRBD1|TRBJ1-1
TGTGCCAGCAGTGCTATATCCGGGACAGAGAACACTGAAGCTTTCTTT
CASSAISGTENTEAFF
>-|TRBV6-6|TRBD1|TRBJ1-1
TGTGCCAGCAGTGAGGGGGCCTACACTGAAGCTTTCTTT
CASSEGAYTEAFF
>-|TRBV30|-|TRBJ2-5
TGTGCCTGGAGTGCGAGCGGGCAAGAGACCCAGTACTTC
CAWSASGQETQYF
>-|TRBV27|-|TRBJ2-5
TGTGCCGCCGGACAAACGCAAGAGACCCAGTACTTC
CAAGQTQETQYF
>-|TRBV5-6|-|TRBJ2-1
TGTGCCAGCAGGCCTATCTCCTACAATGAGCAGTTCTTC
CASRPISYNEQFF
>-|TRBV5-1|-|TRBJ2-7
TGCGCCAGCAGCTTGGGACAGACTTACTACGAGCAGTACTTC
CASSLGQTYYEQYF
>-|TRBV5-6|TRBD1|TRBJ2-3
TGTGCCAGCAGCTTGGGGGACAGTCACACAGATACGCAGTATTTT
CASSLGDSHTDTQYF
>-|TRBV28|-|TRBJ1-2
TGTGCCATCGAGGATCGGCAGGGTGTAGGCTACACCTTC
CAIEDRQGVGYTF
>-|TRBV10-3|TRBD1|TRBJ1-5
TGTGCCATCAGCGTGGGGGGACAGGGGTATCAGCCCCAGCATTTT
CAISVGGQGYQPQHF
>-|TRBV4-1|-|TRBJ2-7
TGCGCCAGCAGTCTGGGACAAGATTTTTACGAGCAGTACTTC
CASSLGQDFYEQYF
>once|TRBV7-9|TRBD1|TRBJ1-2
TGTGCCAGCAGCTTAGTAGGTCAGGGGGCCGGCTATGGCTACACCTTC
CASSLVGQGAGYGYTF
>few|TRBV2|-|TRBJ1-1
TGTGCCAGCAGGGGCCGGGAAGAAGCTTTCTTT
CASRGREEAFF
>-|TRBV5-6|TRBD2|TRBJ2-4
TGTGCCAGCAGCTTGAGGCTAGCGGGGGCCAAAAACATTCAGTACTTC
CASSLRLAGAKNIQYF
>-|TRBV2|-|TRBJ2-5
TGTGCCAGCAGTACCCCCGGCAGGGACCCGGGGGCCCAGTACTTC
CASSTPGRDPGAQYF
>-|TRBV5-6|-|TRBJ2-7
TGTGCCAGCAGCTTGGCGACAGTCTACGAGCAGTACTTC
CASSLATVYEQYF
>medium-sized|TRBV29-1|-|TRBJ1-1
TGCAGCGTTTGGACAGTTTTTCGGGCTTTCTTT
CSVWTVFRAFF
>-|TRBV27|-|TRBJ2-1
TGTGCCAGCAGTTATTTCCCTGGGAGTGAGCAGTTCTTC
CASSYFPGSEQFF
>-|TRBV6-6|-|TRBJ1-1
TGTGCCAGCAGTTACCCTGTCTCTGAAGCTTTCTTT
CASSYPVSEAFF
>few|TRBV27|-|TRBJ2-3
TGTGCCAGCATGGCACTAGGCGTCGATACGCAGTATTTT
CASMALGVDTQYF
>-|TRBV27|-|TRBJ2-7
TGTGCCAGCAGTTTGGGAGGCTCCTACGAGCAGTACTTC
CASSLGGSYEQYF